Listed below are T cell receptor beta chains from one sample, sequenced in a study of blood T cell repertoires in COVID-19. Data came from immunoSEQ multiplex PCR; TCRdb stores just in-frame clones and leaves some out. The profile shows around 30,000 clones, roughly 77% of them singletons. Source material: peripheral blood. The receptor source for this set is a man of 80 years or more with active or convalescent COVID-19. Each CDR3 is given with its conserved first and last residue. Each record gives: D gene, J gene, V gene, clone size, CDR3 protein, CDR3 DNA. D genes are given only for firm matches. Size is stated for part of the rows, as once, few or many counts, or as a class when the clone is expanded.

TRBD1 TRBJ2-3 TRBV5-1 once CASSLRGQGTDTQYF TGCGCCAGCAGCCTCAGGGGGCAGGGCACAGATACGCAGTATTTT
. TRBJ2-1 TRBV28 few CASTWPGWNEQFF TGTGCCAGCACCTGGCCAGGGTGGAATGAGCAGTTCTTC
. TRBJ1-2 TRBV5-4 once CASSVRQDYGYTF TGTGCCAGCAGCGTACGACAGGACTATGGCTACACCTTC
. TRBJ1-2 TRBV11-2 . CASSLAAGPNGYTF TGTGCCAGCAGCTTAGCGGCGGGACCGAATGGCTACACCTTC
. TRBJ1-1 TRBV18 . CASSPPGGQNTEAFF TGTGCCAGCTCACCACCCGGGGGGCAAAACACTGAAGCTTTCTTT
. TRBJ1-1 TRBV19 . CASSGPFPRIKSNTEAFF TGTGCCAGCAGCGGTCCGTTTCCTAGGATCAAATCCAACACTGAAGCTTTCTTT
. TRBJ1-4 TRBV7-2 medium-sized CASSLVPGENEKLFF TGTGCCAGCAGCTTAGTCCCAGGGGAGAATGAAAAACTGTTTTTT
TRBD2 TRBJ2-7 TRBV7-2 . CASSPESGRVKYF TGTGCCAGCAGCCCCGAGAGCGGGAGGGTGAAGTACTTC
. TRBJ1-1 TRBV5-4 . CASSGQMMNTEAFF TGTGCCAGCAGCGGACAGATGATGAACACTGAAGCTTTCTTT
. TRBJ1-5 TRBV29-1 few CSVVTQGNQPQHF TGCAGCGTTGTTACACAGGGTAATCAGCCCCAGCATTTT
TRBD1 TRBJ1-4 TRBV10-3 few CAISESTPDRGREKLFF TGTGCCATCAGTGAGTCGACCCCGGACAGGGGGCGTGAAAAACTGTTTTTT
. TRBJ2-7 TRBV2 few CASTRDSLYEQYF TGTGCCAGCACTCGAGACTCTCTCTACGAGCAGTACTTC
TRBD2 TRBJ2-5 TRBV29-1 few CSVVVAGGPETQYF TGCAGCGTTGTCGTAGCGGGAGGGCCGGAGACCCAGTACTTC
TRBD2 TRBJ2-2 TRBV6-5 . CASSSGRTGELFF TGTGCCAGCTCTAGCGGTCGCACCGGGGAGCTGTTTTTT
TRBD2 TRBJ2-1 TRBV15 . CATSRDAVAGVNEQFF TGTGCCACCAGCAGAGATGCCGTAGCGGGAGTCAATGAGCAGTTCTTC
TRBD2 TRBJ2-1 TRBV27 . CASSFRGGNEQFF TGTGCCAGCAGTTTCCGGGGGGGAAATGAGCAGTTCTTC
. TRBJ1-1 TRBV7-8 . CASSLDIGGPTEAFF TGTGCCAGCAGCTTAGATATCGGAGGTCCCACTGAAGCTTTCTTT
TRBD1 TRBJ2-7 TRBV2 . CASTNTGGREQYF TGTGCCAGCACCAACACAGGGGGTAGAGAGCAGTACTTC
TRBD2 TRBJ2-4 TRBV6-2/TRBV6-3 . CASSYSAGVAGGAKNIQYF TGTGCCAGCAGTTACTCCGCGGGGGTAGCGGGGGGAGCCAAAAACATTCAGTACTTC
. TRBJ1-2 TRBV7-9 . CATGQQGLYGYTF TGTGCCACCGGACAGCAGGGTCTCTATGGCTACACCTTC
TRBD2 TRBJ2-2 TRBV11-2 . CASTPRGGSLSNTGELFF TGTGCCAGCACCCCCCGGGGCGGGAGTTTATCGAACACCGGGGAGCTGTTTTTT
TRBD1 TRBJ1-3 TRBV19 . CASEGASGNTIYF TGTGCCTCCGAGGGGGCGAGTGGAAACACCATATATTTT
TRBD1 TRBJ2-7 TRBV5-1 . CASSLFGDRADEQYF TGCGCCAGCAGCTTGTTTGGGGACAGGGCTGACGAGCAGTACTTC
. TRBJ1-4 TRBV10-3 once CAISERGEKLFF TGTGCCATCTCCGAGCGGGGTGAAAAACTGTTTTTT
. TRBJ2-5 TRBV5-5 . CASSQTLGRETQYF TGTGCCAGCAGCCAGACATTGGGGAGGGAGACCCAGTACTTC
. TRBJ2-3 TRBV4-3 medium-sized CASSPRSGHFTDTQYF TGCGCCAGCAGCCCACGGAGCGGCCACTTCACAGATACGCAGTATTTT
TRBD2 TRBJ2-7 TRBV28 . CASSELAGGREQYF TGTGCCAGCAGTGAACTAGCGGGAGGGCGTGAGCAGTACTTC
. TRBJ2-7 TRBV6-5 . CASSYPPGLLYEQYF TGTGCCAGCAGTTACCCCCCAGGGCTCCTCTACGAGCAGTACTTC
TRBD2 TRBJ2-5 TRBV7-2 . CASSLSRKAGGRIGTQYF TGTGCCAGCAGCCTTTCTCGTAAAGCGGGAGGAAGGATTGGGACCCAGTACTTC
TRBD1 TRBJ2-7 TRBV7-9 few CASSRQGQGYEQYF TGTGCCAGCAGCCGTCAGGGACAGGGGTACGAGCAGTACTTC
. TRBJ1-5 TRBV10-1 few CASSDSSNQPQHF TGCGCCAGCAGTGACAGTAGCAATCAGCCCCAGCATTTT
TRBD2 TRBJ2-5 TRBV3-1/TRBV3-2 . CASSQIGGTSFETQYF TGTGCCAGCAGCCAAATCGGCGGGACTAGCTTCGAGACCCAGTACTTC
TRBD1 TRBJ1-6 TRBV7-2 . CASSQQGGLNSPLHF TGTGCCAGCAGCCAACAGGGGGGTCTTAATTCACCCCTCCACTTT
TRBD2 TRBJ2-1 TRBV3-1/TRBV3-2 . CASSQIAGPSYNEQFF TGTGCCAGCAGTCAAATAGCGGGCCCCTCCTACAATGAGCAGTTCTTC
TRBD1 TRBJ2-4 TRBV4-2 few CASSLVGTGALDAKNIQYF TGTGCCAGCAGCCTTGTCGGGACAGGGGCCCTGGACGCCAAAAACATTCAGTACTTC
TRBD1 TRBJ1-2 TRBV28 few CASSFPPGQATNYGYTF TGTGCCAGCAGTTTTCCCCCGGGACAGGCAACTAACTATGGCTACACCTTC
. TRBJ1-6 TRBV5-1 . CASSNGEGAAYNSPLHF TGCGCCAGCAGCAACGGAGAGGGTGCCGCCTATAATTCACCCCTCCACTTT
. TRBJ2-7 TRBV9 . CASSVAGGQDAHEQYF TGTGCCAGCAGCGTAGCCGGAGGGCAGGACGCTCACGAGCAGTACTTC
TRBD1 TRBJ2-7 TRBV7-7 . CASSPGTGGTYEQYF TGTGCCAGCAGCCCCGGGACAGGGGGGACCTACGAGCAGTACTTC
. TRBJ2-7 TRBV7-9 few CASSRDKVYEQYF TGTGCCAGCAGCCGAGATAAAGTCTACGAGCAGTACTTC
. TRBJ2-3 TRBV11-2 . CASSHGSGQYF TGTGCCAGCAGCCACGGTTCGGGGCAGTATTTT
TRBD2 TRBJ2-1 TRBV2 few CASSGSSGSIEQFF TGTGCCAGCAGTGGATCTAGCGGGAGTATCGAGCAGTTCTTC
. TRBJ1-5 TRBV29-1 . CSVYTGSKSQHF TGCAGCGTGTACACAGGATCGAAATCCCAGCATTTT
. TRBJ1-5 TRBV27 . CASSLLGDQPQHF TGTGCCAGCAGTTTGTTAGGGGATCAGCCCCAGCATTTT
TRBD1 TRBJ2-7 TRBV7-2 few CASTADRLREQYF TGTGCCAGCACCGCGGACAGGTTACGCGAGCAGTACTTC
. TRBJ1-5 TRBV2 . CASSESSGNQPQHF TGTGCCAGCAGTGAATCGTCAGGCAATCAGCCCCAGCATTTT